This TCR beta chain was sequenced during a study of shared clonotypes between healthy human individuals. General observations from the study: As a rule, naive subsets had a larger estimated richness than memory subsets. Non-shared clonotypes displayed generation probabilities falling below those of clonotypes present in all four donors. It was only blood that was sampled, and tissue repertoires likely differ.

Regarding this clone: The target antigen is unknown.

Trimming stripped 0 bases from V and 9 bases from J, with 24 bases between. This CDR3 is 19 amino acids long. Germline CDR1 is LGHNA and CDR2 is YNFKEQ. This table comes from immunoSEQ multiplex PCR, and its TCRdb copy is limited to in-frame clones, with some not included. The data hold roughly 500,000 clones, with 90% to 97% observed a single time. Sequencing was carried out using naive CD4+ T cells sorted from blood. Subset of the sample: CD45RA+ positively selected. The clonotype was recovered from a woman aged 30 to 39 in good health. The chain carries TRBV4-2 and TRBJ1-6; D is undetermined. The CDR3 bases are TGTGCCAGCAGCCAAGATATCAGTCGGCAGGAACGGCTAGTTTCACCCCTCCACTTT. As protein: CASSQDISRQERLVSPLHF.